A single sample is the source of the 9 T cell receptor beta chains below, sequenced in a study of blood T cell repertoires in COVID-19 (dated by TCRdb to 2019 to 2021). Libraries came from the immunoSEQ multiplex PCR assay. TCRdb retrieved this table from immuneACCESS and kept in-frame rearrangements only. Not all clones are present; in checked studies, unresolved V genes account for under half, and no reason is known for the remainder. A total of 50,000 to 65,000 clones appear in this sample, 85% to 90% of them only once. The leading ten clones occupy approximately 3% of the sample. Sequencing was carried out using peripheral blood. Receptors were obtained from a man aged 45-65 years with active COVID-19.

This sequence joins TRBV1 and TRBJ2-2; the table's D gene call, TRBD2, was not cross checked with the DNA. TRBV1 is classified as a pseudogene. This CDR3 spans 20 amino acids. Here the CDR3 reads CTSSHPVLAGGPANTGELFF. The CDR3 nucleotides read TGCACCAGCAGCCATCCGGTCTTGGCGGGAGGTCCCGCGAACACCGGGGAGCTGTTTTTT.

The chain carries TRBV18 and TRBJ2-7; perhaps TRBD1 as D (6 bases). Germline CDR1 KGHSH, CDR2 LQKENI. The CDR3 runs to 16 residues. Between the trimmed V and J ends, which lost 2 bases and 7 bases, there was a span of 21 bases. The chain's CDR3 is CASSPGDTTGIGEQYF. CDR3 in DNA: TGTGCCAGCTCACCAGGGGACACCACGGGTATAGGAGAGCAGTACTTC.

This clone was detected only once. This rearrangement joins TRBV6-6 to TRBJ2-7, with a tentative D call TRBD1 (5 bases). Germline V CDR1 and CDR2: MNHNY, SVGAGI (reference sequence). V was pared by 7 bases and J by 6 bases, with 10 bases between. The CDR3 sequence is 11 residues long. The CDR3, as DNA: TGTGCCAGCACCAGGGATGGCGAGCAGTACTTC. Protein sequence: CASTRDGEQYF.

The chain has TRBV6-5 and TRBJ1-1, with 11 positions matching TRBD1. The V gene's germline CDR1 is MNHEY and CDR2 SVGAGI. Losses at the gene ends were 2 bases for V and 7 bases for J; bases not matched to a gene: 6. The CDR3 is 15 residues long. CDR3 residues: CASSYRGTGGIEAFF. For the CDR3, the DNA is TGTGCCAGCAGTTACCGAGGGACAGGGGGTATTGAAGCTTTCTTT.

This chain uses TRBV28 with TRBJ2-7, with 7 bases matching TRBD1. The V gene's germline CDR1 is MDHEN and CDR2 SYDVKM. V was pared by 5 bases and J by 8 bases, with 15 bases of the junction left unmatched. The CDR3 extends over 15 amino acids. CDR3 DNA: TGTGCCAGCAGTCTTTCCGGGACAGAGGGGCGGCAGCAGTACTTC. Translating it yields CASSLSGTEGRQQYF.

J is TRBJ1-1 and V is TRBV7-6; D uncertain. Trimming took 6 bases from V and 6 from J, leaving 23 bases between them. Germline values: CDR1 SGHVS, CDR2 FNYEAQ. This CDR3 has 16 residues. CDR3 protein: CASSPRSATKEAEAFF. The CDR3 DNA reads TGTGCCAGCAGTCCGAGATCTGCGACGAAGGAGGCTGAAGCTTTCTTT. Complete variable domain (other parts from reference TRBV7-6 and TRBJ1-1): GAGVSQSPRYKVTKRGQDVALRCDPISGHVSLYWYRQALGQGPEFLTYFNYEAQQDKSGLPNDRFSAERPEGSISTLTIQRTEQRDSAMYRCASSPRSATKEAEAFFGQGTRLTVV.

The chain couples TRBV3-1 (or the pseudogene TRBV3-2) to TRBJ2-2; TRBD2 agrees at 7 bases. This CDR3 is built from 16 residues. V lost 1 base, J lost 1 base, and 3 bases stayed unmatched. Germline values: CDR1 LGHDT, CDR2 YNNKEL (reference sequence). The CDR3 DNA reads TGTGCCAGCAGCCAAGGCCTAGCGGAGAACACCGGGGAGCTGTTTTTT. Amino acid sequence: CASSQGLAENTGELFF.

The V gene is TRBV10-3, the J gene TRBJ1-1, with 10 bases aligning to TRBD1. The V segment lost 8 bases and the J segment 4 bases; nucleotides outside the gene matches: 4. The CDR3 has 13 amino acids. Germline CDR1 ENHRY, CDR2 SYGVKD. The CDR3 nucleotides read TGTGCCATCGTAGACAGGGGGCTCACTGAAGCTTTCTTT. This encodes CAIVDRGLTEAFF.

This clone is a singleton in its sample. The V gene is TRBV27, the J gene TRBJ1-2; 9 nucleotides agree with TRBD1. The CDR3 runs 16 residues. Germline CDR1 reads MNHEY; CDR2 reads SMNVEV (reference sequence). J was trimmed by 6 bases and V by 5 bases; bases with no gene match: 13. The CDR3 spells CASSTNPGTGIHGYTF. For the CDR3, the DNA is TGTGCCAGCAGTACGAATCCCGGGACAGGGATCCATGGCTACACCTTC.